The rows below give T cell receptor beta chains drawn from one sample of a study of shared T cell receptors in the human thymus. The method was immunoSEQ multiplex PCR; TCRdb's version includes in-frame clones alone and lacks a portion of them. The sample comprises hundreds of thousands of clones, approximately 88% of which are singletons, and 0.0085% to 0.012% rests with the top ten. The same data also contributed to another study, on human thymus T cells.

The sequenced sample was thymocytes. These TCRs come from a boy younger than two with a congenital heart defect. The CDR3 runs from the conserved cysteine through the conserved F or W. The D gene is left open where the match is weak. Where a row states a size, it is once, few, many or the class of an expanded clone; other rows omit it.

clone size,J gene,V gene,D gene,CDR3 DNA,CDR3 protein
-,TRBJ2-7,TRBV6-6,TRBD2,TGTGCCAGCAGTACGATGACTAGCGGGAGGGCCCACGAGCAGTACTTC,CASSTMTSGRAHEQYF
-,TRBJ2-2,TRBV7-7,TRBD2,TGTGCTAGCAGCCCACATAGCGGGAGCGGCGCCGGGGAGCTGTTTTTT,CASSPHSGSGAGELFF
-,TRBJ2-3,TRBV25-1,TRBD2,TGTGCCAGCAGTGGGGGGGGAGTTGGGCGTCCGACAGATACGCAGTATTTT,CASSGGGVGRPTDTQYF
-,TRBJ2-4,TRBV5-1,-,TGCGCCAGCAGCCACTTAGGAGTGGTCAAAAACATTCAGTACTTC,CASSHLGVVKNIQYF
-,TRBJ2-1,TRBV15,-,TGTGCCACCAGCAGGCGGGGTGACAATGAGCAGTTCTTC,CATSRRGDNEQFF
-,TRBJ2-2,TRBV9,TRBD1,TGTGCCAGCAGCGTAGCTACAGGGGGCACCGGGGAGCTGTTTTTT,CASSVATGGTGELFF
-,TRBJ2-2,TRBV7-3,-,TGTGCCAGCAGCTTAAAGTGGGTTGAACGGGACACCGGGGAGCTGTTTTTT,CASSLKWVERDTGELFF
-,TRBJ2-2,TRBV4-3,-,TGCGCCAGCAGCCTCATCCAAAGCGGAGGGGCCCTGAACACCGGGGAGCTGTTTTTT,CASSLIQSGGALNTGELFF
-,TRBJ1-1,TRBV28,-,TGTGCCAGCAGTTTAGTTCATTTGAACACTGAAGCTTTCTTT,CASSLVHLNTEAFF
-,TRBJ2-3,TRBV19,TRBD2,TGTGCCAGTAGTATCGGACTAGACACCCGCCCAGATACGCAGTATTTT,CASSIGLDTRPDTQYF
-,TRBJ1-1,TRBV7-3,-,TGTGCCAGCAGCCCCGGGGGGGCGGCTGAAGCTTTCTTT,CASSPGGAAEAFF
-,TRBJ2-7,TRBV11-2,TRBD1,TGTGCCAGCAGCTTTCCAGCCGCCCGGGACAGGGTATACGAGCAGTACTTC,CASSFPAARDRVYEQYF
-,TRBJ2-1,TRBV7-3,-,TGTGCCAGCAGCGCCCAGGGGTCGCGGGAGAGTGAGCAGTTCTTC,CASSAQGSRESEQFF
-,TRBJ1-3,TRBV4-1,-,TGCGCCAGCAGCCAAGATATCCTCCTGGAGGCTGGAAACACCATATATTTT,CASSQDILLEAGNTIYF
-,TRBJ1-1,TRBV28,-,TGTGCCAGCAGTTTACCCGCGGGACGGCTGGGTGGCACTGAAGCTTTCTTT,CASSLPAGRLGGTEAFF
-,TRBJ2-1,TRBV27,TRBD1,TGTGCCAGCACCAAAACCCCAGGGGGTGGTGAGCAGTTCTTC,CASTKTPGGGEQFF
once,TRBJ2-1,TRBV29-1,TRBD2,TGCAGCGTTGACCATTCTAGCGGGAGGTCCCAAGGCTCCTCCTACAATGAGCAGTTCTTC,CSVDHSSGRSQGSSYNEQFF
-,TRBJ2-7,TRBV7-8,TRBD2,TGTGCCAGCAGCTTAGGCGGGAGCGCCTACGAGCAGTACTTC,CASSLGGSAYEQYF
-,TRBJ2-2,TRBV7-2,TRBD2,TGTGCCAGCAGGCAAGCGGGGAGGCGGGACACCGGGGAGCTGTTTTTT,CASRQAGRRDTGELFF
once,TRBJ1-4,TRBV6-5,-,TGTGCCAGCAGTTCCCAATCAAAGACAGGTTCCGAAAAACTGTTTTTT,CASSSQSKTGSEKLFF
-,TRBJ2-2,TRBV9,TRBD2,TGTGCCAGCAGCGTAGTGGCCCCGGGACTAGCGGGAGTAGGGACCGGGGAGCTGTTTTTT,CASSVVAPGLAGVGTGELFF
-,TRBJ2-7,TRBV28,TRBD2,TGTGCCAGCAGACCTCGCCCTAGCGGGAGAGACCCGGGAGAGCAGTACTTC,CASRPRPSGRDPGEQYF
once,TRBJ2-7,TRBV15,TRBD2,TGTGCCACCAGCTGGAGCCCTAGCGGGGGCTACGAGCAGTACTTC,CATSWSPSGGYEQYF
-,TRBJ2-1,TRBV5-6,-,TGTGCCAGCACCTCCGGCAAAGGGGTAAATGAGCAGTTCTTC,CASTSGKGVNEQFF
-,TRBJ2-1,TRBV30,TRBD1,TGTGCCTGGAGTGTACGGACAGGGGGAGGCAATGAGCAGTTCTTC,CAWSVRTGGGNEQFF
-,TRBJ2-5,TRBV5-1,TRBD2,TGCGCCAGCAGCCGGACTAGCGGGAGGGCCACCGGCAGGGAGACCCAGTACTTC,CASSRTSGRATGRETQYF
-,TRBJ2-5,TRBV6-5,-,TGTGCCAGCAACTCCACTAGGGATGAGACCCAGTACTTC,CASNSTRDETQYF
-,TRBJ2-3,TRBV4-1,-,TGCGCCAGCAGCCAAGAAGAGCGCACAGATACGCAGTATTTT,CASSQEERTDTQYF
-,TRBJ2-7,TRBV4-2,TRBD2,TGTGCCAGCAGCCAAGGGCTAGCGGGAGCGAGGAAGGAGCAGTACTTC,CASSQGLAGARKEQYF
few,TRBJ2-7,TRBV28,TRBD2,TGTGCCAGCAGTTTATCCGGACTAGCGATACCCCACCAGAGCTCCTACGAGCAGTACTTC,CASSLSGLAIPHQSSYEQYF
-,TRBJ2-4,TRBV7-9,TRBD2,TGTGCCAGCAGCCGCGGACTAGTCAAAAACATTCAGTACTTC,CASSRGLVKNIQYF
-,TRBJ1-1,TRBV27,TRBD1,TGTGCCAGCAGCCTACACAGGGGTGTAACGAACACTGAAGCTTTCTTT,CASSLHRGVTNTEAFF
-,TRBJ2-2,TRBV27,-,TGTGCCAGCAGTTTAACGGCGGAGAAGACCGGGGAGCTGTTTTTT,CASSLTAEKTGELFF
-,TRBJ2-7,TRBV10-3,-,TGTGCCATCAGTGGAAGGGGACTGCCTTCCTACGAGCAGTACTTC,CAISGRGLPSYEQYF
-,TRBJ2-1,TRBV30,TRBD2,TGTGCCTGGAGCCCCGGGACTAGCGCCGAGCAGTTCTTC,CAWSPGTSAEQFF
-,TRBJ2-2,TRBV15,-,TGTGCCACCAGCAGAGATCGAAGGCGAGGTCGGGGGGCGGGCACCGGGGAGCTGTTTTTT,CATSRDRRRGRGAGTGELFF
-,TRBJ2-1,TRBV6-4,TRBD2,TGTGCCACCACGGGACTAGCGGGATCCCTTCCGCACAATGAGCAGTTCTTC,CATTGLAGSLPHNEQFF
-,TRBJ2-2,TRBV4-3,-,TGCGCCAGCAGCCAAGATAGACGAGGAGTTCTCTATAAGGCCGGGGAGCTGTTTTTT,CASSQDRRGVLYKAGELFF
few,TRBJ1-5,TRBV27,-,TGTGCCAGCAGTTTAAAGAGGGGGATCAATCAGCCCCAGCATTTT,CASSLKRGINQPQHF
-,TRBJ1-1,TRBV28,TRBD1,TGTGCCAGCACTTGGACAGGGGGCGAGAACACTGAAGCTTTCTTT,CASTWTGGENTEAFF
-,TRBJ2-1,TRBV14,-,TGTGCCAGCAGCCACCAAAACCCCGGGGGATACAATGAGCAGTTCTTC,CASSHQNPGGYNEQFF
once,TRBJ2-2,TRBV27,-,TGTGCCAGCACCCCCGGACTAAGAACCGGGGAGCTGTTTTTT,CASTPGLRTGELFF
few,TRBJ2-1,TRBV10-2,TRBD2,TGCGCCAGCAGATCTTTTAGCGGGAGCTCCTACAATGAGCAGTTCTTC,CASRSFSGSSYNEQFF
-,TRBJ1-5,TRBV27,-,TGTGCCAGCAGAACGATGGCAGGGGAAGATCAGCCCCAGCATTTT,CASRTMAGEDQPQHF
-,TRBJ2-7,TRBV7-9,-,TGTGCCAGCAGCTTATTCTCGACAGGTCTCTACGAGCAGTACTTC,CASSLFSTGLYEQYF
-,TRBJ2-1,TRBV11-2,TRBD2,TGTGCCAGCAGCTGCACCCAGCGGCGGGAGACCTACAATGAGCAGTTCTTC,CASSCTQRRETYNEQFF
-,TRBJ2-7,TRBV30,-,TGTGCCTCCACCCGGGCAGGGGTGGACGAGCAGTACTTC,CASTRAGVDEQYF
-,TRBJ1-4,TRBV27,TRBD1,TGTGCCAGCAGTCGACAGGGAAGGTTGGAAAAACTGTTTTTT,CASSRQGRLEKLFF
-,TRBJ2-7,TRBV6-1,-,TGTGCCAGCAGTCAGTGGGGCGTTTACGAGCAGTACTTC,CASSQWGVYEQYF
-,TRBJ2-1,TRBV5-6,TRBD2,TGTGCCAGCAGCTCGATCCGACTAGCGGGAGAGTCATGTTACAATGAGCAGTTCTTC,CASSSIRLAGESCYNEQFF
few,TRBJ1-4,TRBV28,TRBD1,TGTGCCAGCGAAGGCAGGGGGGAAGGGGCAACTAATGAAAAACTGTTTTTT,CASEGRGEGATNEKLFF
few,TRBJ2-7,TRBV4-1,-,TGCGCCAGCGGTTCAACGGGGGAGGACCCCTACGAGCAGTACTTC,CASGSTGEDPYEQYF
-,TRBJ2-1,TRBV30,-,TGTGCCTCGGGGTCGGGAGAGTACCCTGAGCAGTTCTTC,CASGSGEYPEQFF
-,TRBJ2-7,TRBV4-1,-,TGCGCCAGCAGCCAAGACGGGGAAAAAAGCTCCTACGAGCAGTACTTC,CASSQDGEKSSYEQYF
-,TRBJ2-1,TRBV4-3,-,TGCGCCAGCAGCCAAGACTACATTTTAGGCCCCTCGGGGTACAATGAGCAGTTCTTC,CASSQDYILGPSGYNEQFF
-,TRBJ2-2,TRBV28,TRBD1,TGTGCCAGCAGTCCCTCCCCGACAGGGGAAGATACCGGGGAGCTGTTTTTT,CASSPSPTGEDTGELFF
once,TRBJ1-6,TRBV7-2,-,TGTGCCAGCAGTTTCGACGGGGATAATTCACCCCTCCACTTT,CASSFDGDNSPLHF